Included here is one TCR beta chain sequence, with context. The source of the sample is a study of CD8 T cells in Susac syndrome. CDR1 is SEHNR, CDR2 FQNEAQ, per germline (reference sequence). Trimming left V 3 bases short and J 2 bases short, with 7 bases between. The CDR3 covers 14 residues. TEMRA cells were FACS-enriched, while CD8+ and CD4+ T cells were negatively isolated. Random hexamers were used to reverse transcribe the RNA input (roughly 0.5 to 1 ug). TCRdb re-derived calls from the immunoSEQ multiplex PCR reads in MiXCR, one entry per CDR3 protein. The table shows about 71,000 distinct CDR3 sequences, with nearly 96% occurring only once.

The chain has TRBV7-9 and TRBJ2-2, with D unresolved. The specimen sequenced was CD4+ T cells from PBMCs. The TCR originated in a human donor with multiple sclerosis. The CDR3 DNA follows: TGTGCCAGCAGCTTGTCGGTTAACACCGGGGAGCTGTTTTTT. Encoded protein: CASSLSVNTGELFF.